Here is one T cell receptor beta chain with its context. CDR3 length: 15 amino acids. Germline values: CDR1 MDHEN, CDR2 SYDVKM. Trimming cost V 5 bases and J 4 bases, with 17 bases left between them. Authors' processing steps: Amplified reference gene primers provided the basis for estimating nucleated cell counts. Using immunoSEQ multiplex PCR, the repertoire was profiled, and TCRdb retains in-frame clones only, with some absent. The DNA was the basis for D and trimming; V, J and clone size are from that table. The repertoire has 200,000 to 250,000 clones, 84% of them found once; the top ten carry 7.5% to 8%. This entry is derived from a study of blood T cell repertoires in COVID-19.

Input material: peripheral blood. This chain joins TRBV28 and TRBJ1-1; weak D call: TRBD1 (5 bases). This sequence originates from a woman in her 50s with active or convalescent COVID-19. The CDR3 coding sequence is TGTGCCAGCAGTATTCAGGGTGCCGCGCCCACTGAAGCTTTCTTT. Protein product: CASSIQGAAPTEAFF.